The sequence of this T cell receptor (beta chain) was determined in a study of identical twins. This clonotype was counted at least ten times. The donors were all healthy and Caucasian. MiXCR, run by TCRdb on the 5' RACE reads, gives a single entry per CDR3 protein. The sample yields 450,000 or so distinct CDR3 sequences, around 20% seen once. The TCR was taken from a man aged 45-60 years in good health. Source material: naive T cells sorted from blood.

The chain's CDR3 is CASSEAGGLLYNEQFF. As DNA, the CDR3 is TGTGCCAGCAGTGAAGCGGGGGGGCTTTTGTACAATGAGCAGTTCTTC. The V and J genes are TRBV6-1 and TRBJ2-1, with D possibly being TRBD2 (7 bases). Germline CDR1 MNHNS, CDR2 SASEGT. This CDR3 is 16 amino acids long. Trimming removed 0 bases at V and 4 bases at J, with 13 bases between.